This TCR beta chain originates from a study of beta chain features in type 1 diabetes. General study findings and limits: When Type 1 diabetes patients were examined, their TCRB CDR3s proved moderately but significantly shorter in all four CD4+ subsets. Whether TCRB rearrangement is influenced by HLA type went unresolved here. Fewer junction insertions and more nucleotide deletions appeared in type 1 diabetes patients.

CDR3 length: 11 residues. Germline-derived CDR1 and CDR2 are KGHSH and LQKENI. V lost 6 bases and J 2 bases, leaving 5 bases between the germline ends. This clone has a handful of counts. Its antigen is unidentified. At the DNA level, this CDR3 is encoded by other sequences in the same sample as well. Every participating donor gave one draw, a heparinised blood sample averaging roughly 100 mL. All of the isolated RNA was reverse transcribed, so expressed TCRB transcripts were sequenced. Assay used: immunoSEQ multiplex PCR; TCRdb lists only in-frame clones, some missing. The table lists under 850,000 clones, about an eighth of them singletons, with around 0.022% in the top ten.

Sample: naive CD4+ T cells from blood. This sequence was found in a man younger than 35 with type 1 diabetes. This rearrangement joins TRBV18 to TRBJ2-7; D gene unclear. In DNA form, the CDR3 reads TGTGCCAGCTCGCCAGCCTACGAGCAGTACTTC. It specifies CASSPAYEQYF.